This T cell receptor (beta chain) comes out of a study of OX40 agonist ivuxolimab in advanced cancers. The table came from immunoSEQ multiplex PCR; TCRdb's copy has only in-frame clones and leaves some out. The sample yields tens of thousands of clones, 70% to 90% seen once. V was clipped by 3 bases and J by 5 bases; unmatched bases: 4. Germline V gene sequence: CDR1 SGDLS, CDR2 YYNGEE. This CDR3 has 14 residues. V and J are TRBV9 and TRBJ1-4, with 7 bases aligning to TRBD1. Specimen: CD4+ or CD8+ T cells sorted from blood, collected in a trial of the OX40 agonist ivuxolimab. This receptor was identified in an adult with an advanced solid tumor such as melanoma, head and neck, liver or kidney cancer. CDR3 DNA: TGTGCCAGCAGCGGAGGACAGGCCAATGAAAAACTGTTTTTT. Its translation: CASSGGQANEKLFF. Together with reference TRBV9 and TRBJ1-4, the CDR3 gives the full variable domain: DSGVTQTPKHLITATGQRVTLRCSPRSGDLSVYWYQQSLDQGLQFLIQYYNGEERAKGNILERFSAQQFPDLHSELNLSSLELGDSALYFCASSGGQANEKLFFGSGTQLSVL.